This T cell receptor beta chain was sequenced in a study of T-cell memory formation after mild COVID-19. Study background: TCR clusters largely stayed donor specific. Overall study results and limits: The finding that pre-infection memory included some responding clones suggested that cross-reactive memory joined. Clones that contracted from day 15 to 85 were balanced CD4/CD8, while later expanders leaned CD4+. The second-wave clones peaking on day 37 were not confirmed as SARS-CoV-2-specific.

Looked up from germline, CDR1 is DFQATT and CDR2 is SNEGSKA (reference sequence). V dropped 5 bases and J dropped 0; count of bases not matched to a gene: 10. The length of the CDR3 is 16 residues. On this clonotype: The target antigen is unknown.

Each CDR3 protein is one row after TCRdb ran MiXCR on the 5' RACE reads. The repertoire includes about 470,000 distinct CDR3 sequences, about 23% of them detected once, and about 12% sits in the top ten. The receptor's source is an adult woman who had mild COVID-19 (a few samples of this study predate the infection). Cell type and time point are not known. The chain uses TRBV20-1 and TRBJ2-3; 8 bases map to TRBD2. Sequencing input: PBMCs or a T cell subset sorted from them (not recorded which). For the CDR3, the DNA is TGCAGTGCTCCCCCGGGGGGGCACATAAGCACAGATACGCAGTATTTT. Translating gives CSAPPGGHISTDTQYF.